The 11 T cell receptor beta chains below all came from one sample that was sequenced in a study of T cells in tuberculosis. Here immunoSEQ multiplex PCR was the method, and the copy in TCRdb shows in-frame clones only, minus some. This sample yields more than 20,000 clones, of which approximately 85% are seen a single time; about 15% belongs to the top ten. Described time point: new active TB diagnosis, blood taken before or within 7 days of starting treatment. The sample was PBMCs, taken at tuberculosis diagnosis. These TCRs come from an adult with tuberculosis.

The V and J genes are TRBV7-2 and TRBJ1-3, with unresolved D. Per the germline V gene, CDR1 is SGHTA and CDR2 is FQGNSA. CDR3 size: 14 residues. With 1 base removed from V and 4 bases from J, the gap between germline ends came to 8 bases. CDR3 residues: CASSLGLSGNTIYF. The DNA for the CDR3 is TGTGCCAGCAGCTTAGGTTTGTCGGGAAACACCATATATTTT.

The chain has TRBV5-1 and TRBJ2-1; 7 nucleotides match TRBD1. The junction had 4 bases not matched to a gene; V was cut back by 0 bases and J by 4 bases. Germline CDR1 reads SGHRS; CDR2 reads YFSETQ. This CDR3 spans 15 amino acids. Here the CDR3 DNA reads TGCGCCAGCAGCTTGGACGCCAGGGGGTACAATGAGCAGTTCTTC. Protein product: CASSLDARGYNEQFF.

The V call is TRBV7-8, the J call TRBJ2-2; D might be TRBD1 (5 bases). Trimming took off 1 base at V and 1 base at J, with 10 bases between the two ends. The CDR3 runs to 16 residues. Germline V gives CDR1 SGHVS, CDR2 FQNEAQ. The CDR3 region is CASSLEGRENTGELFF. In DNA form, the CDR3 reads TGTGCCAGCAGCTTAGAGGGGCGAGAGAACACCGGGGAGCTGTTTTTT. Based on the CDR3 plus reference TRBV7-8 and TRBJ2-2, the full variable domain is GAGVSQSPRYKVAKRGQDVALRCDPISGHVSLFWYQQALGQGPEFLTYFQNEAQLDKSGLPSDRFFAERPEGSVSTLKIQRTQQEDSAVYLCASSLEGRENTGELFFGEGSRLTVL.

V and J are TRBV30 and TRBJ2-7; D unresolved. The CDR3 is 11 residues long. Germline loops: CDR1 GTSNPN, CDR2 SVGIG (reference sequence). The germline V and J ends were trimmed by 7 bases and 4 bases, with 11 bases remaining between them. DNA for the CDR3: TGTGCCTACCGACTTTCTTACGAGCAGTACTTC. This sequence encodes CAYRLSYEQYF.

The chain combines TRBV11-2 with TRBJ2-3; perhaps TRBD2 as D (7 bases). Germline CDR1 reads SGHAT; CDR2 reads FQNNGV. The CDR3 consists of 15 residues. The ends were cut back, 7 bases at V and 2 bases at J, with 16 bases in the middle. The CDR3, as DNA: TGTGCCAGCAACCCTGGGGGGGGGCACACAGATACGCAGTATTTT. Translated, it gives CASNPGGGHTDTQYF. Full variable domain (remainder filled in from reference TRBV11-2 and TRBJ2-3): EAGVAQSPRYKIIEKRQSVAFWCNPISGHATLYWYQQILGQGPKLLIQFQNNGVVDDSQLPKDRFSAERLKGVDSTLKIQPAKLEDSAVYLCASNPGGGHTDTQYFGPGTRLTVL.

The genes are TRBV10-3 and TRBJ2-7, with TRBD2 identical over 8 bases. The CDR3 has 12 residues. Germline V gene lookup returns CDR1 ENHRY and CDR2 SYGVKD. V gave up 5 bases and J gave up 7 bases; unmatched junction bases: 4. The chain's CDR3 is CAISRAGAEQYF. The CDR3 region has the DNA TGTGCCATCAGTAGAGCGGGAGCTGAGCAGTACTTC.

The chain employs TRBV4-3 and TRBJ1-1; D remains ambiguous. V was trimmed by 0 bases and J by 2 bases, leaving 13 bases between them. This CDR3 is 16 amino acids long. Germline CDR1 LGHNA, CDR2 YSLEER. DNA of the CDR3: TGCGCCAGCAGCCAAGAGGCAGGCCTAAGAAACACTGAAGCTTTCTTT. It yields the protein CASSQEAGLRNTEAFF.

The chain links TRBV19 to TRBJ1-5, with D possibly matching TRBD1 (5 bases). The germline V gene encodes CDR1 LNHDA and CDR2 SQIVND (reference sequence). There are 12 residues in the CDR3. V shed 7 bases and J shed 5 bases, with 9 bases lying between them. The CDR3 protein is CASNLRDQPQHF. In DNA form, the CDR3 reads TGTGCCAGTAACCTCAGGGATCAGCCCCAGCATTTT.

This sequence joins TRBV20-1 and TRBJ2-7, with TRBD1 identical over 7 bases. The CDR3 is 11 amino acids. From germline, CDR1 is DFQATT and CDR2 SNEGSKA (reference sequence). In nucleotides, the CDR3 is TGCAGCGTCGACAGGGTAGACGAGCAGTACTTC. Protein product: CSVDRVDEQYF.

The rearrangement links TRBV19 to TRBJ2-7; D gene ambiguous. The CDR3 consists of 14 residues. Trimming shortened V by 5 bases and J by 3 bases, and 14 bases separated the two germline ends. The germline gives CDR1 LNHDA, CDR2 SQIVND (reference sequence). CDR3 sequence (DNA): TGTGCCAGTAGTCCCACCTCTGTGAGCTACGAGCAGTACTTC. This encodes CASSPTSVSYEQYF.

The V and J genes are TRBV11-2 and TRBJ2-7, with D perhaps TRBD1 (6 bases). This CDR3 has 15 residues. CDR1 is SGHAT, CDR2 FQNNGV, per germline. V was clipped by 4 bases and J by 3 bases, with 16 bases between them. The CDR3 bases are TGTGCCAGCAGCTCCTCGGGACACCCGAACTACGAGCAGTACTTC. Translation gives CASSSSGHPNYEQYF.